This entry lists 8 T cell receptor beta chains sequenced from one sample in a study of Ad26.COV2.S vaccination and SARS-CoV-2 variants. Regarding treatment: some 19 received Ad26.COV2.S at low or high dose, single or two shots; about 5 received placebo; per-sample allocation not given. Sampling occurred on day 63 after the first vaccine or placebo injection. The repertoire was sequenced with immunoSEQ multiplex PCR; TCRdb's copy has only in-frame clones and lacks some. The data contain some 390,000 clones, approximately 91% of them singletons. Material: peripheral blood, obtained in a trial of Ad26.COV2.S vaccine versus placebo. The receptors here all came from a person between 18 and 65 years old who received the Ad26.COV2.S COVID-19 vaccine or a placebo.

This clone came up once. V and J are TRBV5-1 and TRBJ1-1; D call uncertain. The CDR3 loop spans 13 amino acids. Trimming removed 1 base at V and 4 bases at J, with 8 bases between. Per the germline V gene, CDR1 is SGHRS and CDR2 is YFSETQ. CDR3 coding DNA: TGCGCCAGCAGCTTGACCGGAATCACTGAAGCTTTCTTT. This gives the protein CASSLTGITEAFF.

In this sample, this clone turned up once. CDR3 sequence: CASSSGQAINQPQHF. CDR3 bases: TGTGCCAGCAGCTCGGGACAGGCAATCAATCAGCCCCAGCATTTT. V is TRBV7-2 and J is TRBJ1-5, with TRBD1 matching 8 bases. Trimming took 4 bases from V and 3 from J; bases not matched to a gene: 5. CDR3 length: 15 residues. Germline CDR1 reads SGHTA; CDR2 reads FQGNSA.

The chain uses TRBV11-2 and TRBJ1-2; unclear D gene. The length of the CDR3 is 12 residues. V shed 2 bases and J shed 8 bases, with 9 bases lying between them. Germline loops: CDR1 SGHAT, CDR2 FQNNGV. This CDR3 is CASSLSGEGYTF. The CDR3 DNA reads as TGTGCCAGCAGCTTATCCGGGGAAGGCTACACCTTC. Combining the CDR3 with reference TRBV11-2 and TRBJ1-2 gives the whole variable domain EAGVAQSPRYKIIEKRQSVAFWCNPISGHATLYWYQQILGQGPKLLIQFQNNGVVDDSQLPKDRFSAERLKGVDSTLKIQPAKLEDSAVYLCASSLSGEGYTFGSGTRLTVV.

The chain combines TRBV30 with TRBJ2-7; D ambiguous. CDR1 is GTSNPN and CDR2 is SVGIG in the germline V gene (reference sequence). V was clipped by 0 bases and J by 5 bases, with 2 bases between them. The CDR3 is made up of 10 amino acids. The CDR3 loop is CAWSVNEQYF. As DNA, the CDR3 is TGTGCCTGGAGTGTAAACGAGCAGTACTTC.

The rearrangement links TRBV6-2 or TRBV6-3 to TRBJ1-4; possible D gene TRBD1, 6 bases. This CDR3 has 13 amino acids. V lost 6 bases and J 2 bases, leaving 7 bases between the germline ends. From germline, CDR1 is MNHEY and CDR2 SVGEGT. CDR3 region: CASSGQTNEKLFF. The CDR3 DNA reads TGTGCCAGCAGCGGACAGACTAATGAAAAACTGTTTTTT.

J is TRBJ2-1 and V is TRBV19; the match to TRBD2 covers 14 bases. CDR1 and CDR2 (germline): LNHDA, SQIVND (reference sequence). With 7 bases clipped from V and 6 bases from J, the junction kept 2 bases outside the gene matches. The CDR3 consists of 14 residues. The chain's CDR3 is CASTGLAGANEQFF. As DNA, the CDR3 is TGTGCCAGTACGGGACTAGCGGGAGCCAATGAGCAGTTCTTC. The complete variable domain, with remaining parts taken from reference TRBV19 and TRBJ2-1, reads DGGITQSPKYLFRKEGQNVTLSCEQNLNHDAMYWYRQDPGQGLRLIYYSQIVNDFQKGDIAEGYSVSREKKESFPLTVTSAQKNPTAFYLCASTGLAGANEQFFGPGTRLTVL.

The chain has TRBV19 and TRBJ1-4, with D possibly TRBD1 on 6 matching bases. Germline CDR1 is LNHDA and CDR2 is SQIVND (reference sequence). V was cut by 8 bases and J by 8 bases, with 18 bases left in between. CDR3 length equals 14 residues. CDR3 DNA sequence: TGTGCCAGTCAACCCGATCAGGGGAACGAAAAACTGTTTTTT. It specifies CASQPDQGNEKLFF.

CDR3 loop: CASSSTGPMKWEQYF. For the CDR3, the DNA is TGTGCCAGCAGCTCGACAGGGCCGATGAAGTGGGAGCAGTACTTC. The rearrangement links TRBV7-9 to TRBJ2-7; 7 nucleotides match TRBD1. V was pared by 4 bases and J by 7 bases, with 13 bases of the junction left unmatched. The CDR3 consists of 15 residues. Germline loops: CDR1 SEHNR, CDR2 FQNEAQ (reference sequence). Full variable domain (remainder filled in from reference TRBV7-9 and TRBJ2-7): DTGVSQNPRHKITKRGQNVTFRCDPISEHNRLYWYRQTLGQGPEFLTYFQNEAQLEKSRLLSDRFSAERPKGSFSTLEIQRTEQGDSAMYLCASSSTGPMKWEQYFGPGTRLTVT.